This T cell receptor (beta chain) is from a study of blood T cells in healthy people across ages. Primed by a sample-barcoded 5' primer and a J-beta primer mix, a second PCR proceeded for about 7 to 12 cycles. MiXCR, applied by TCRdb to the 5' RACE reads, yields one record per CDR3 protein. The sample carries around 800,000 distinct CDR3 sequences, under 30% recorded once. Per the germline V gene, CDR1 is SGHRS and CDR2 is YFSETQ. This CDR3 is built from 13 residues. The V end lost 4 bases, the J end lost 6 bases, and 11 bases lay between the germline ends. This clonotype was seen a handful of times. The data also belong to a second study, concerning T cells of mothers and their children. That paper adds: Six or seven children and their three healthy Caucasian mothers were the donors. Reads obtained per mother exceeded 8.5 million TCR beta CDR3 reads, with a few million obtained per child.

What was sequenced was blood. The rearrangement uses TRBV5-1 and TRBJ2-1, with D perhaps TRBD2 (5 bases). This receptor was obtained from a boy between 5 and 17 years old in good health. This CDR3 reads CASSDLRGNEQFF. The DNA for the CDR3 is TGCGCCAGCAGCGACCTCCGGGGCAATGAGCAGTTCTTC.